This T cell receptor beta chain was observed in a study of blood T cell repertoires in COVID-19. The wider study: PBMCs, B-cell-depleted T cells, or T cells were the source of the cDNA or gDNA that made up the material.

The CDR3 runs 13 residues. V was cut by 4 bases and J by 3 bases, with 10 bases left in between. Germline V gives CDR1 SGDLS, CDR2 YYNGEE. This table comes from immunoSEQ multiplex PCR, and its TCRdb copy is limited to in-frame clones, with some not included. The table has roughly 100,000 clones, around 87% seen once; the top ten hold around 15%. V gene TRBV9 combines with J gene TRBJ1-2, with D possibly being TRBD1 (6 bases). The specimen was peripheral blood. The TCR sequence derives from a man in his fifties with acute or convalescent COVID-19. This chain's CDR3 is CASSSGEYYGYTF. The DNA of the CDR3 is TGTGCCAGCAGCTCAGGGGAGTACTATGGCTACACCTTC.